One sample yielded the 19 T cell receptor beta chains listed below, sequenced in a study of T cells in localized non-small cell lung cancer. Profiled with immunoSEQ multiplex PCR; TCRdb holds only in-frame clones, not every one. The sample carries approximately 17,000 clones, roughly 82% recorded once. The source material was peripheral blood, sampled before any cancer treatment. The receptors here all came from a male donor at least 60 years old with stage I lung adenocarcinoma.

The chain recombines TRBV10-2 with TRBJ2-7; 8 bases line up with TRBD1. CDR3 length: 14 amino acids. The germline CDR1 and CDR2 sequences are WSHSY and SAAADI. V trimming: 4 bases; J trimming: 6 bases; junction bases outside the gene matches: 8. CDR3 nucleotide sequence: TGCGCCAGCAGTGTGCTGGACAGGGCTCCCGAGCAGTACTTC. This codes for CASSVLDRAPEQYF.

This clone has more than one count but fewer than ten. The chain has TRBV6-1 and TRBJ1-2; D is unresolved. V lost 1 base to trimming and J lost 2 bases, with 14 bases between them. CDR1 and CDR2 (germline): MNHNS, SASEGT. The CDR3 spans 16 residues. This chain's CDR3 is CASSEGAQAGNYGYTF. The CDR3 nucleotides are TGTGCCAGCAGTGAAGGGGCCCAGGCGGGAAACTATGGCTACACCTTC.

The count of this clone is one. The rearrangement links TRBV7-8 to TRBJ2-7; either TRBD1 or TRBD2 may supply D (5 bases each). CDR1 is SGHVS and CDR2 is FQNEAQ in the germline V gene. V was trimmed by 4 bases and J by 3 bases, leaving 13 bases between them. The CDR3 is 14 residues long. For the CDR3, the DNA is TGTGCCAGCAGCTCCACCGGGACGCACTACGAGCAGTACTTC. Its protein product is CASSSTGTHYEQYF.

V is TRBV5-1 and J is TRBJ1-2; D is ambiguous. Trimming pared 0 bases from V and 8 bases from J, leaving 5 bases between. The germline V gene has CDR1 SGHRS and CDR2 YFSETQ. The CDR3 totals 11 residues. CDR3 sequence (DNA): TGCGCCAGCAGCTTGGGGGAGGGCTACACCTTC. It codes for CASSLGEGYTF.

The chain carries TRBV11-2 and TRBJ1-6; 8 bases are shared with TRBD1. V lost 5 bases to trimming and J lost 5 bases; unmatched junction nucleotides: 5. From germline, CDR1 is SGHAT and CDR2 FQNNGV. This CDR3 has 15 amino acids. Here the CDR3 reads CASSPRQGHNSPLHF. CDR3 DNA: TGTGCCAGCAGCCCAAGACAGGGGCATAATTCACCCCTCCACTTT.

V gene TRBV7-3 combines with J gene TRBJ2-3; TRBD2 matches at 12 bases. The CDR3 runs 18 residues. The V segment lost 5 bases and the J segment 5 bases; nucleotides outside the gene matches: 14. CDR1 SGHTA and CDR2 FQGTGA come from the germline V gene. The CDR3 sequence: CASSPGATSGRSEDTQYF. The CDR3 DNA sequence: TGTGCCAGCAGCCCGGGGGCAACTAGCGGGAGGTCCGAAGATACGCAGTATTTT.

The chain carries TRBV6-6 and TRBJ2-7; a possible D gene is TRBD2 (5 bases). Trimming stripped 0 bases from V and 3 bases from J, with 6 bases between. The CDR3 consists of 13 residues. CDR1 MNHNY and CDR2 SVGAGI come from the germline V gene (reference sequence). CDR3 bases: TGTGCCAGCAGTTACTCGGACTTCTACGAGCAGTACTTC. Translating gives CASSYSDFYEQYF.

The V gene is TRBV19, the J gene TRBJ2-1; TRBD2 agrees at 10 bases. The CDR3 has 17 residues. With V trimmed by 5 bases and J by 2 bases, 9 bases remained unmatched. Germline V gene lookup returns CDR1 LNHDA and CDR2 SQIVND (reference sequence). The CDR3 sequence: CASSHLAGAGTYNEQFF. The CDR3 DNA reads TGTGCCAGTAGTCACCTAGCGGGGGCCGGGACCTACAATGAGCAGTTCTTC.

This clone occurred once. The rearrangement links TRBV7-3 to TRBJ2-1, with 8 bases aligning to TRBD1. Germline V gives CDR1 SGHTA, CDR2 FQGTGA. With 5 bases clipped from V and 4 bases from J, the junction kept 10 bases outside the gene matches. There are 16 residues in the CDR3. The CDR3 here is CASSTMQGARYNEQFF. CDR3 sequence (DNA): TGTGCCAGCAGCACCATGCAGGGGGCGCGGTACAATGAGCAGTTCTTC.

CDR3 residues: CASSSFRESSQYF. In DNA form, the CDR3 reads TGTGCCAGCAGTTCCTTCCGGGAGAGCTCGCAGTATTTT. The chain links TRBV7-6 to TRBJ2-3, with a tentative D call TRBD2 (6 bases). The CDR3 consists of 13 residues. Trimming cost V 6 bases and J 10 bases, with 17 bases left between them. Germline V CDR1 and CDR2: SGHVS, FNYEAQ.

This chain links TRBV27 with TRBJ2-7; 7 nucleotides agree with TRBD2. CDR1 and CDR2 (germline): MNHEY, SMNVEV (reference sequence). The V and J ends lost 2 bases and 5 bases, in that order; junction bases with no gene match: 0. This CDR3 comprises 12 residues. CDR3 bases: TGTGCCAGCAGTTTAGGGGGGGACGAGCAGTACTTC. The encoded protein is CASSLGGDEQYF.

The CDR3, as DNA: TGTGCCAGCAGTGAGCAGGGCAACAGTAACTCACCCCTCCACTTT. This codes for CASSEQGNSNSPLHF. The rearrangement links TRBV2 to TRBJ1-6, with a weak D call TRBD1 (5 bases). Germline CDR1 SNHLY, CDR2 FYNNEI. V was clipped by 3 bases and J by 10 bases, with 16 bases between them. The CDR3 runs 15 residues.

The chain employs TRBV18 and TRBJ2-1; D gene uncertain. CDR3 length equals 14 residues. With 3 bases removed from V and 9 bases from J, the gap between germline ends came to 15 bases. Germline assignment: CDR1 KGHSH and CDR2 LQKENI. The CDR3 coding sequence is TGTGCCAGCTCACCGAGACGCCAAGAGATTGAGCAGTTCTTC. Its protein product is CASSPRRQEIEQFF.

The chain is built from TRBV6-6 and TRBJ2-7; 7 bases align to TRBD1. This CDR3 region has 14 residues. J gave up 12 bases and V 5 bases, and 16 bases lay outside the gene matches. Germline CDR1 and CDR2: MNHNY and SVGAGI (reference sequence). CDR3 sequence: CASSPRDRALRWYF. DNA of the CDR3: TGTGCCAGCAGTCCCCGGGACAGAGCCCTACGTTGGTACTTC.

V usage is TRBV10-3 and J usage is TRBJ2-3; TRBD1 aligns across 8 bases. V lost 4 bases and J lost 5; bases outside the gene matches: 8. The CDR3 contains 15 residues. Looked up from germline, CDR1 is ENHRY and CDR2 is SYGVKD. The CDR3 bases are TGTGCCATCAGTGTAAGAGACAGGGGAAAAGATACGCAGTATTTT. Translation: CAISVRDRGKDTQYF.

The chain employs TRBV6-1 and TRBJ2-3; D is undetermined. The V end lost 6 bases, the J end lost 0 bases, and 10 bases lay between the germline ends. From germline, CDR1 is MNHNS and CDR2 SASEGT. CDR3 length: 14 amino acids. The CDR3 reads CASSVTESTDTQYF. CDR3 nucleotides: TGTGCCAGCAGCGTGACCGAGAGCACAGATACGCAGTATTTT.

This rearrangement joins TRBV6-4 to TRBJ2-3; 7 bases are a match to TRBD2. Losses at the gene ends were 2 bases for V and 2 bases for J; bases not matched to a gene: 1. Germline CDR1 reads MRHNA; CDR2 reads SNTAGT. This CDR3 contains 14 residues. CDR3 in DNA: TGTGCCAGCAGTGACGGGAGGGCCACAGATACGCAGTATTTT. Encoded protein: CASSDGRATDTQYF.

The V call is TRBV5-4, the J call TRBJ1-6, with unresolved D. The V end lost 0 bases, the J end lost 6 bases, and 7 bases lay between the germline ends. The CDR3 totals 14 residues. Germline CDR1 SGHNT, CDR2 YYREEE (reference sequence). The DNA for the CDR3 is TGTGCCAGCAGCTTGGATAGGTTTAATTCACCCCTCCACTTT. It specifies CASSLDRFNSPLHF. Together with reference TRBV5-4 and TRBJ1-6, the CDR3 gives the full variable domain: ETGVTQSPTHLIKTRGQQVTLRCSSQSGHNTVSWYQQALGQGPQFIFQYYREEENGRGNFPPRFSGLQFPNYSSELNVNALELDDSALYLCASSLDRFNSPLHFGNGTRLTVT.

The chain couples TRBV18 to TRBJ2-7; D is uncertain. Germline CDR1 reads KGHSH; CDR2 reads LQKENI. This CDR3 is 15 amino acids long. The V and J ends lost 5 bases and 0 bases respectively, with 14 bases between them. DNA for the CDR3: TGTGCCAGCTCAATTACTCAGTCCAGCTCCTACGAGCAGTACTTC. It codes for CASSITQSSSYEQYF.